These 16 T cell receptor beta chains originate from one sample sequenced in a study of control samples from healthy donors and cancer patients. Produced via immunoSEQ multiplex PCR; TCRdb's table is partial and in-frame only. The table records under 450,000 clones, around 90% of them present only once. The sample comprised PBMCs. Source of these receptors: a man aged 40-49 years with head and neck cancer.

The chain employs TRBV6-2 or TRBV6-3 and TRBJ1-5; D remains ambiguous. The CDR3 totals 14 residues. The V end lost 6 bases, the J end lost 0 bases, and 9 bases lay between the germline ends. Germline CDR1 and CDR2: MNHEY and SVGEGT. CDR3 in amino acids: CASSPEYSNQPQHF. The DNA of the CDR3 is TGTGCCAGCAGCCCCGAATATAGCAATCAGCCCCAGCATTTT.

V is TRBV5-1 and J is TRBJ1-1, with no clear D. V shed 0 bases and J shed 5 bases, with 8 bases lying between them. Germline CDR1 SGHRS, CDR2 YFSETQ. The CDR3 covers 13 residues. DNA for the CDR3: TGCGCCAGCAGCTTGGCCGGGGTTACTGAAGCTTTCTTT. Residues: CASSLAGVTEAFF. Based on the CDR3 plus reference TRBV5-1 and TRBJ1-1, the full variable domain is KAGVTQTPRYLIKTRGQQVTLSCSPISGHRSVSWYQQTPGQGLQFLFEYFSETQRNKGNFPGRFSGRQFSNSRSEMNVSTLELGDSALYLCASSLAGVTEAFFGQGTRLTVV.

The CDR3 DNA reads TGTGCCATTCGTCCAGCCGCAACTAATGAAAAACTGTTTTTT. Residues: CAIRPAATNEKLFF. The V call is TRBV6-5, the J call TRBJ1-4; D not resolved. The CDR3 covers 14 residues. CDR1 MNHEY and CDR2 SVGAGI come from the germline V gene. V was pared by 10 bases and J by 0 bases, with 12 bases between.

The rearrangement joins TRBV28 to TRBJ1-5; 10 bases fit TRBD1. J was trimmed by 0 bases and V by 6 bases; bases with no gene match: 11. The CDR3 runs 18 residues. Germline V gives CDR1 MDHEN, CDR2 SYDVKM. The CDR3 reads CASSPLLGTGVSNQPQHF. The DNA of the CDR3 is TGTGCCAGCAGCCCCCTCCTCGGGACAGGGGTTAGCAATCAGCCCCAGCATTTT.

The CDR3 DNA reads as TGTGCCAGCCGTACAGGGGTCACAGATACGCAGTATTTT. This codes for CASRTGVTDTQYF. The J gene is TRBJ2-3, the V gene TRBV27, with 7 nucleotides matching TRBD1. The junction had 4 bases not matched to a gene; V was cut back by 8 bases and J by 2 bases. Germline values: CDR1 MNHEY, CDR2 SMNVEV (reference sequence). CDR3 size: 13 residues.

The rearrangement links TRBV29-1 to TRBJ1-1, with D uncertain. The V gene's germline CDR1 is SQVTM and CDR2 ANQGSEA. Between the trimmed V and J ends, which lost 4 bases and 4 bases, there was a span of 13 bases. This CDR3 contains 13 residues. In nucleotides, the CDR3 is TGCAGCGTTGGGGTCGGAAAGTCCACTGAAGCTTTCTTT. Translating gives CSVGVGKSTEAFF.

The chain has TRBV15 and TRBJ1-2; a possible D gene is TRBD1 (6 bases). Between the trimmed V and J ends, which lost 5 bases and 3 bases, there was a span of 13 bases. The germline V gene has CDR1 LNHNV and CDR2 YYDKDF (reference sequence). This CDR3 is 14 amino acids long. For the CDR3, the DNA is TGTGCCACCAGCCCCTCCCGGACAGACTATGGCTACACCTTC. This encodes CATSPSRTDYGYTF.

This clone was observed a handful of times. The J gene is TRBJ1-5, the V gene TRBV19, with no clear D. Looked up from germline, CDR1 is LNHDA and CDR2 is SQIVND (reference sequence). Trimming pared 5 bases from V and 0 bases from J, leaving 11 bases between. The CDR3 has 15 residues. CDR3 protein: CASSLHVDSNQPQHF. CDR3 in DNA: TGTGCCAGTAGTTTACACGTAGATAGCAATCAGCCCCAGCATTTT.

A note on this clone: Additional DNA sequences in this sample encode the identical CDR3. The rearrangement links TRBV19 to TRBJ2-5; possibly TRBD2 for D (7 bases). The germline V gene encodes CDR1 LNHDA and CDR2 SQIVND (reference sequence). V shed 9 bases and J shed 4 bases, with 12 bases lying between them. This CDR3 region has 12 residues. In nucleotides, the CDR3 is TGTGCCAGCAAGGGGGGGGGAGAGACCCAGTACTTC. It is translated as CASKGGGETQYF.

The V gene is TRBV28, the J gene TRBJ2-7; 9 bases match TRBD2. CDR3 length: 16 residues. Unmatched junction bases numbered 12, after V lost 6 bases and J lost 3 bases. CDR1 MDHEN and CDR2 SYDVKM come from the germline V gene. In DNA form, the CDR3 reads TGTGCCAGCAGGACCCGAAAAGTAGCGGGAGTCTACGAGCAGTACTTC. Encoded protein: CASRTRKVAGVYEQYF.

This clone was seen a handful of times. This sequence joins TRBV18 and TRBJ1-2, with D uncertain. Germline assignment: CDR1 KGHSH and CDR2 LQKENI. The V and J ends lost 6 bases and 1 base respectively, with 15 bases between them. The CDR3 has 15 residues. CDR3 DNA: TGTGCCAGCTCTACCAGCCCCACGCTTAACTATGGCTACACCTTC. Protein: CASSTSPTLNYGYTF.

The V gene is TRBV7-9, the J gene TRBJ2-3; D unclear. This CDR3 region has 12 residues. Between the trimmed V and J ends, which lost 3 bases and 11 bases, there was a span of 12 bases. Germline V lookup: CDR1 SEHNR, CDR2 FQNEAQ (reference sequence). The CDR3 sequence is CASSLTSGWQYF. Written as DNA, the CDR3 is TGTGCCAGCAGCTTGACGTCAGGATGGCAGTATTTT.

This clone appeared a few times. J is TRBJ2-7 and V is TRBV9, with D possibly being TRBD2 (6 bases). Germline-derived CDR1 and CDR2 are SGDLS and YYNGEE. This CDR3 contains 12 residues. Trimming left V 1 base short and J 5 bases short, with 7 bases between. The CDR3 DNA is TGTGCCAGCAGCGTATCGGGGGACGAGCAGTACTTC. Amino acid sequence: CASSVSGDEQYF.

The chain employs TRBV15 and TRBJ1-6; 7 bases are shared with TRBD1. Germline V lookup: CDR1 LNHNV, CDR2 YYDKDF (reference sequence). Trimming cost V 4 bases and J 5 bases; bases outside gene matches: 2. The CDR3 spans 14 residues. CDR3 sequence reads: CATSMGQNNSPLHF. DNA for the CDR3: TGTGCCACCAGCATGGGACAGAATAATTCACCCCTCCACTTT.

This clone has a single count. This chain connects TRBV5-1 to TRBJ2-5, with 8 bases fitting TRBD2. V lost 3 bases, J lost 5 bases, and 9 bases stayed unmatched. The CDR3 extends over 15 amino acids. From germline, CDR1 is SGHRS and CDR2 YFSETQ. CDR3 residues: CASSYSGTREETQYF. In DNA, the CDR3 is TGCGCCAGCAGCTACTCCGGGACTAGAGAGGAGACCCAGTACTTC.

The V call is TRBV7-3, the J call TRBJ2-1; TRBD1 might be the D (5 bases). Germline CDR1 is SGHTA and CDR2 is FQGTGA. V shed 2 bases and J shed 6 bases, with 14 bases lying between them. The CDR3 contains 15 residues. In nucleotides, the CDR3 is TGTGCCAGCAGCTTACCCCGAGACAGAACCAATGAGCAGTTCTTC. Translating gives CASSLPRDRTNEQFF. Supplemented by reference TRBV7-3 and TRBJ2-1, the full variable domain reads GAGVSQTPSNKVTEKGKYVELRCDPISGHTALYWYRQSLGQGPEFLIYFQGTGAADDSGLPNDRFFAVRPEGSVSTLKIQRTERGDSAVYLCASSLPRDRTNEQFFGPGTRLTVL.